This TCR beta chain was identified in a study of OX40 agonist ivuxolimab in advanced cancers. Whole-study context: Eligibility rules accepted prior anti-PD-1, anti-PD-L1 or anti-CTLA-4 therapy, and 35% to 40% had some.

As for this clone: The antigen is not known.

Study-level findings and limits: In CD8+ T cells, expanded clones were on average more numerous than in CD4+.

Data came from immunoSEQ multiplex PCR; TCRdb stores just in-frame clones and leaves some out. Among more than 60,000 clones listed, more than 65% were seen once. In germline, CDR1 is SGDLS, CDR2 YYNGEE. The J segment lost 8 bases and the V segment lost 3 bases, leaving 9 bases of the junction unmatched. The CDR3 loop spans 14 amino acids. The receptor's source is an adult with an advanced solid tumor such as melanoma, head and neck, liver or kidney cancer. The sequences come from CD4+ or CD8+ T cells sorted from blood, collected in a trial of the OX40 agonist ivuxolimab. The V and J genes are TRBV9 and TRBJ1-2, with 8 bases identical to TRBD1. The CDR3 is CASSARLDRAGYTF. CDR3 in DNA: TGTGCCAGCAGCGCGCGCCTGGACAGGGCCGGCTACACCTTC.